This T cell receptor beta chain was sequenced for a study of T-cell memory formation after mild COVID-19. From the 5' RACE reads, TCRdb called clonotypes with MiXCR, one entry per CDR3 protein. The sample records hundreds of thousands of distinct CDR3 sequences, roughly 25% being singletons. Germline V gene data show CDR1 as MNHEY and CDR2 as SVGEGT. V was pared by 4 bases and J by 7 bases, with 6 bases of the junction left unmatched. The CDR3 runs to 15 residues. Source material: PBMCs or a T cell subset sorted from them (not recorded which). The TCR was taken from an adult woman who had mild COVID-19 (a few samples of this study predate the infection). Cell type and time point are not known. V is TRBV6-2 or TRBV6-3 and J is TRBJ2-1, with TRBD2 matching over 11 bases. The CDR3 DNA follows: TGTGCCAGCAGTTTTACTAGCGGGAGAATGAATGAGCAGTTCTTC. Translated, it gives CASSFTSGRMNEQFF.